This T cell receptor (beta chain) was recorded in a study of T-cell reconstitution after alpha-beta-depleted transplantation in children (dated by TCRdb to the mid-2010s). In terms of the full investigation: Using TCR repertoire profiling, the study followed T-cell immune reconstitution in a quantitative way in children after TCRalphabeta/CD19-depleted allogeneic hematopoietic cell transplantation.

Overall results and qualifications from the work: The apparently early recovery of alphabetaT-cell counts about two months after transplant reportedly depended on only several hundred rapidly expanded clones that came from non-depleted graft cells. The frequencies of hyperexpanded clones fell over the following months, and after one year, T-cell counts and TCRbeta diversity were mostly attributed to newly produced T cells. The high TCRbeta diversity at day 60 in some patients was ascribed to recipient T cells and intrathymic progenitors that had survived conditioning.

Libraries came from PCR. Sequenced on an Illumina HiSeq 2500. Molecular barcoding was employed in the preparation of TCR libraries, with unique molecular identifiers being used to normalize TCRbeta repertoire quantification. TCRdb trimmed public reads at Q25 via fastp, called clones via MiXCR and kept in-frame beta chains. Each CDR3 protein appears once, grouped with its most common genes and DNA. The sample has 77,000 or so distinct CDR3 sequences on record, less than 20% of them singletons. The leading ten clones occupy 40% to 65% of the sample. Taken with the paper, the label for treatment or condition translates to: allogeneic hematopoietic cell transplantation with graft depleted of TCRalphabeta T cells and CD19 B cells. The transplant recipients were children given TCRalphabeta/CD19-depleted allogeneic hematopoietic cell grafts. This clonotype appeared a few times. Its antigen is currently not known. Base qualities are missing; no much larger clone stands one base away.

The CDR3 numbers 14 residues from cysteine through phenylalanine. Only the CDR3 part of the read is kept: 42 bases, read in frame from the first base. CDR1 and CDR2, per the germline V gene (reference sequence), are SEHNR and FQNEAQ. Here V drops 8 bases and J drops 8 bases, and the junction holds 8 bases not matched to any gene. The chain was built from TRBV7-9 and TRBJ1-4; 10 junctional bases match TRBD1. This receptor was taken from a male patient aged 2-10 years who had a stem cell transplant for acute lymphoblastic leukemia, so the T cells may come from the graft donor. The source was PBMCs, mostly from graft donor cells, collected 360 days after TCRalphabeta/CD19-depleted stem cell transplant. CDR3 reads: CASLAGQGNEKLFF. In nucleotide form, the sequence is TGTGCCAGCCTAGCGGGACAGGGGAACGAAAAACTGTTTTTT. Supplemented by the reference TRBV7-9 and TRBJ1-4 proteins around the CDR3, the complete variable domain is DTGVSQNPRHKITKRGQNVTFRCDPISEHNRLYWYRQTLGQGPEFLTYFQNEAQLEKSRLLSDRFSAERPKGSFSTLEIQRTEQGDSAMYLCASLAGQGNEKLFFGSGTQLSVL.